This TCR beta chain was found in a study of Graves' ophthalmopathy and Graves' hyperthyroidism. On the study more broadly: Stable hyperthyroidism was defined by absence of ophthalmopathy within 18 months of follow-up. General study results and limits: The authors also found most expanded thyroid clonotypes above 0.001 frequency in blood. Ophthalmopathy cases were distinguished from stable hyperthyroidism by a 13-signature model, reaching around 88% sensitivity and roughly 81% specificity.

From germline, CDR1 is SQVTM and CDR2 ANQGSEA. Trimming shortened V by 3 bases and J by 2 bases, and 6 bases separated the two germline ends. The CDR3 runs to 12 residues. Physicians reached a diagnosis by relying on clinical symptoms, serum thyroxine, TRAb, thyroid ultrasound and orbital computed tomography. This clonotype has just a few counts. No antigen is known for it. Amplification targeted the TCR beta CDR3 regions, with RNA transcripts as the source material. The library came from an HTBI-primed first-round RT-PCR and a second-round multiplex PCR. TCRdb fed the multiplex PCR reads into MiXCR, producing one record per CDR3 protein. The profile shows around 1,200,000 distinct CDR3 sequences, 35% to 40% of them singletons.

Sequences were obtained from peripheral blood or thyroid tissue (not recorded which). V usage is TRBV29-1 and J usage is TRBJ2-3; D not certain. This sequence originates from an adult man with Graves' hyperthyroidism. CDR3 loop: CSVDTITDTQYF. CDR3 DNA sequence: TGCAGCGTTGATACCATCACAGATACGCAGTATTTT.